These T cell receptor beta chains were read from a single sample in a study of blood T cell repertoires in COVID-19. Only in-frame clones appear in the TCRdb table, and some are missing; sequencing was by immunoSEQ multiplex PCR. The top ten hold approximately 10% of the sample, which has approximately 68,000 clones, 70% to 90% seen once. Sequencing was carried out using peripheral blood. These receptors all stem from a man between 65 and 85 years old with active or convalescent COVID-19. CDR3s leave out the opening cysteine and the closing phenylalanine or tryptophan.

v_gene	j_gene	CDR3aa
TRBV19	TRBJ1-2	ATRGQGPAGSGYT
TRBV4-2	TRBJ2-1	ASSRRGPEDNEQF
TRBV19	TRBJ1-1	ASSIQAGVNTEAF
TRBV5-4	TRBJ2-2	ASSLWGAGELF
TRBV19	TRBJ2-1	ASLAGTALL
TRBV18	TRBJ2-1	ASSRDSNNEQF
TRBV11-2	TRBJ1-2	ASSSSRRDYGYT
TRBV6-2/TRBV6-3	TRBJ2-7	ASSYLDSYYEQY
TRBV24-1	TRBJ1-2	ATSDQGARNGYT
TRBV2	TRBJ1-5	ASSSQGNQPQH
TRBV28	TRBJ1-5	ASSLSGLNQPQH
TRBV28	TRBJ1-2	ASSGGPSYGYT
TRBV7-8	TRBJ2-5	ASSPRWARGTQY
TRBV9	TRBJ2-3	ASSVFGMAGISDTQY
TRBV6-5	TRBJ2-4	ASSYSDRGSNIQY
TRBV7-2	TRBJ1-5	ASSLWENQPQH
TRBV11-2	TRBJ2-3	ASSLGWGTGVTDTQY
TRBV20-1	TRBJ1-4	SASSGGALLGKLF
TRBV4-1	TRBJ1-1	ASSPTLGTAN
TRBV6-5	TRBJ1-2	ASTKREQAYGYT
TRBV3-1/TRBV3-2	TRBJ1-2	ASSQDNRGYT
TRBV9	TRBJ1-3	ASSPGGFGNTIY
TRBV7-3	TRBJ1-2	ASSQSGGEDYGYT
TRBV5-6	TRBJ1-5	ASSSGTGFYQPQH
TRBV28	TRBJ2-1	ASSRPPGLAGGSYNEQF
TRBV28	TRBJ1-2	ASSRRGYGYT
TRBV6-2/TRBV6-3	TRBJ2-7	ASSYSDSYEQY
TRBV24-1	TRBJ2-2	ATSDFSGVNTGELF
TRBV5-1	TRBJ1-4	ASSLATREKLF
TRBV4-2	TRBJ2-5	ASSRGREAHETQY
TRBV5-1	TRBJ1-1	ASSLVGLQGSGTEAF
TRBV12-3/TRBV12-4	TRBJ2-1	ASWRRGQGEQF
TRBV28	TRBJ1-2	ASSSAQGMYGYT
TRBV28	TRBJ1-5	ASSLFRRINQPQH
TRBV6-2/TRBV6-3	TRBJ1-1	ASSYPGQGAVKAF
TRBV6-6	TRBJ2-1	ASSYASGSKDEQF
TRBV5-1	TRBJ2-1	ASSLVLDNEQF
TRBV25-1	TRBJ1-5	ASSGTVNQPQH
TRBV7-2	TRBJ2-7	ASSFTFQYEQY
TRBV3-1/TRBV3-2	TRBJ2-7	ASSQGSGSYEQY
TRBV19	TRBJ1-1	ASTLGQDVNTEAF
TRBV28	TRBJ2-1	ASSSTSGRQSSYNEQF
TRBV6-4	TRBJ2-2	ATQPGEGTGELF
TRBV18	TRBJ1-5	ASSPLRVGNQPQH
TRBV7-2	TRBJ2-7	ASSLTSGSSYEQY
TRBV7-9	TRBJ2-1	ASSSRLAANNEQF
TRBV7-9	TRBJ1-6	ASRWDRANSPLH
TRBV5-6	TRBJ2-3	ASSLRQGRTDTQY
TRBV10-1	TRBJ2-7	ASGAGEQY
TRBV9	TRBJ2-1	ASSVGRRSSYNEQF
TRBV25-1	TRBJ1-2	ASSFGGGGYT
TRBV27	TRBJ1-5	ASSPTRNQPQH
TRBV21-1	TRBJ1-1	ASINMGQLNTEAF
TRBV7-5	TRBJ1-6	ARDDIGGGNSPLH
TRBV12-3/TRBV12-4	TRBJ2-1	ASSSYNEQF